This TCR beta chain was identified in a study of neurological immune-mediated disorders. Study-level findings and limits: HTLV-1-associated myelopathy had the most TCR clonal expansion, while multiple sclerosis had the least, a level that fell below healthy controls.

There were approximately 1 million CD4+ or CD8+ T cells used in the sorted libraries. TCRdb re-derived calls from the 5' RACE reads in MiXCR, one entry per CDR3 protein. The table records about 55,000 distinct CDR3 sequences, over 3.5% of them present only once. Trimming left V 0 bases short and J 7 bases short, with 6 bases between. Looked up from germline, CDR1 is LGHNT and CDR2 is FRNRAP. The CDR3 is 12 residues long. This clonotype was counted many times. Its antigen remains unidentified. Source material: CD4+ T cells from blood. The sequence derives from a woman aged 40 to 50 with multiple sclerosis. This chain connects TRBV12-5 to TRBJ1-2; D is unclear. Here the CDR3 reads CASGLVRGGYTF. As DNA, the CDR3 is TGTGCTAGTGGTTTGGTACGGGGTGGCTACACCTTC.